Detailed here is one T cell receptor (beta chain). The target antigen is unknown. CDR3 length equals 15 residues. With V trimmed by 2 bases and J by 6 bases, 7 bases remained unmatched. Germline CDR1 reads KGHDR; CDR2 reads SFDVKD. Whole-study findings and limits: Whole repertoires were not studied in the larger cohort, only one V-J beta rearrangement. Tumor Treg TCRs overlapped most with tumor naive CD4+ cells. In terms of TCR gene usage, tumor memory CD4+ T cells clustered together with blood and lymph node memory CD4+ cells, as well as with lymph node naive CD4+ cells.

After constant-region reverse-primer amplification, full-length variable regions underwent semi-nested PCR with Nested Universal Primer A. Using its own MiXCR run on the 5' RACE reads, TCRdb lists one record per CDR3 protein. This sample has over 45,000 distinct CDR3 sequences; approximately 26% occur once, and the top ten carry around 2.1%. Cells sorted as Tregs were CD4+, CD25+ and CD127-/low. Sequencing was done on a sample of tumor-infiltrating Tregs sorted from the breast tumor. This TCR was sampled from a female donor with breast cancer. The chain combines TRBV24-1 with TRBJ2-3; 7 bases are shared with TRBD2. CDR3 DNA sequence: TGTGCCACCAGTGATTGGGGGGGACCGAGGGATACGCAGTATTTT. It yields the protein CATSDWGGPRDTQYF.